The clone carrying this T cell receptor beta chain came up a few times. Trimming shortened V by 5 bases and J by 5 bases, and 10 bases separated the two germline ends. From germline, CDR1 is MDHEN and CDR2 SYDVKM. This CDR3 spans 13 amino acids. TCRdb reprocessed the RT-PCR reads via MiXCR and lists one record per CDR3 protein. The profile shows almost 700,000 distinct CDR3 sequences, 14% of them singletons. The sequenced material came from memory CD4+ T cells from blood. This TCR came from a female donor in good health, serving as a healthy control. The chain couples TRBV28 to TRBJ1-5, with a weak D call TRBD1 (5 bases). CDR3 sequence reads: CASSEGPHQPQHF. The CDR3 DNA sequence: TGTGCCAGCAGTGAGGGACCACATCAGCCCCAGCATTTT. Looking up the rest from reference TRBV28 and TRBJ1-5 gives the full variable domain: DVKVTQSSRYLVKRTGEKVFLECVQDMDHENMFWYRQDPGLGLRLIYFSYDVKMKEKGDIPEGYSVSREKKERFSLILESASTNQTSMYLCASSEGPHQPQHFGDGTRLSIL.